The 13 T cell receptor beta chains below were found in one sample sequenced in a study of OX40 agonist ivuxolimab in advanced cancers. Profiling relied on immunoSEQ multiplex PCR, and the TCRdb table lists in-frame clones only, not all of them. Counted here are roughly 70,000 clones, about 85% occurring once; the ten biggest clones make up around 2%. The sample was CD4+ or CD8+ T cells sorted from blood, taken in a trial of the OX40 agonist ivuxolimab. The receptors were sampled from an adult with an advanced solid tumor such as melanoma, head and neck, liver or kidney cancer.

The gene calls are TRBV29-1 and TRBJ1-2, with TRBD1 identical over 7 bases. This CDR3 is built from 11 residues. V gave up 8 bases and J gave up 4 bases; unmatched junction bases: 4. Germline CDR1 reads SQVTM; CDR2 reads ANQGSEA. Here the CDR3 DNA reads TGCAGCACTTGGGACAGCTATGGCTACACCTTC. This codes for CSTWDSYGYTF.

CDR3 region: CASSFPFGGRTYEQYF. The CDR3 DNA reads TGTGCCAGCAGTTTCCCCTTTGGCGGGAGGACCTACGAGCAGTACTTC. The rearrangement uses TRBV28 and TRBJ2-7; TRBD2 agrees at 8 bases. Germline assignment: CDR1 MDHEN and CDR2 SYDVKM. V lost 3 bases to trimming and J lost 2 bases; unmatched junction nucleotides: 9. The CDR3 has 16 residues.

The chain couples TRBV5-6 to TRBJ2-7; 14 bases match TRBD2. CDR1 is SGHDT, CDR2 YYEEEE, per germline. The junction had 6 bases not matched to a gene; V was cut back by 4 bases and J by 3 bases. The CDR3 totals 16 residues. This CDR3 is CASSPGTSGSVYEQYF. The CDR3, as DNA: TGTGCCAGCAGCCCTGGGACTAGCGGGAGTGTCTACGAGCAGTACTTC.

The chain uses TRBV28 and TRBJ2-7; possible D gene TRBD1, 6 bases. Per germline, CDR1 MDHEN and CDR2 SYDVKM. The CDR3 has 16 residues. V lost 7 bases and J 0 bases, leaving 19 bases between the germline ends. The CDR3 loop is CASIDATGASSYEQYF. The CDR3 DNA follows: TGTGCCAGCATTGACGCGACAGGTGCTAGCTCCTACGAGCAGTACTTC.

This chain connects TRBV10-3 to TRBJ1-6, with D uncertain. V dropped 3 bases and J dropped 0 bases, with 9 bases sitting between them. This CDR3 has 16 amino acids. CDR1 ENHRY and CDR2 SYGVKD come from the germline V gene. As DNA, the CDR3 is TGTGCCATCAGTGATTCGCAGTACTCCTATAATTCACCCCTCCACTTT. Amino acid sequence: CAISDSQYSYNSPLHF.

This clone has only one observation. This chain connects TRBV6-6 to TRBJ1-5; 8 bases are a match to TRBD1. Germline trimming cut 5 bases from V and 5 bases from J; bases unmatched to any gene: 5. This CDR3 is built from 14 residues. CDR1 and CDR2 from the germline V gene are MNHNY and SVGAGI (reference sequence). CDR3: CASSGGQGYQPQHF. CDR3 coding DNA: TGTGCCAGCAGTGGTGGACAGGGTTATCAGCCCCAGCATTTT.

The CDR3 here is CASSLGVTTEAFF. CDR3 coding DNA: TGTGCCAGCAGCTTAGGGGTCACGACTGAAGCTTTCTTT. This sequence joins TRBV7-2 and TRBJ1-1; no firm D call. Trimming removed 1 base at V and 5 bases at J, with 8 bases between. The CDR3 consists of 13 residues. Germline V CDR1 and CDR2: SGHTA, FQGNSA.

This clone was counted a few times. The DNA for the CDR3 is TGTGCCAGCAGCCAAGGGGGCCCGTTATATACGCAGTATTTT. Protein product: CASSQGGPLYTQYF. The chain is built from TRBV14 and TRBJ2-3, with D maybe TRBD1 (5 bases). Trimming took off 1 base at V and 7 bases at J, with 12 bases between the two ends. This CDR3 comprises 14 residues. CDR1 is SGHDN, CDR2 FVKESK, per germline.

The chain uses TRBV18 and TRBJ1-4, with D hard to call. CDR1 KGHSH and CDR2 LQKENI come from the germline V gene. This CDR3 is built from 15 residues. Trimming took off 2 bases at V and 0 bases at J, with 7 bases between the two ends. The CDR3 DNA is TGTGCCAGCTCACCAAACGCTGCAACTAATGAAAAACTGTTTTTT. It codes for CASSPNAATNEKLFF.

This chain uses TRBV28 with TRBJ1-2; 7 positions agree with TRBD1. Germline CDR1 and CDR2: MDHEN and SYDVKM. The CDR3 sequence is 14 residues long. J gave up 3 bases and V 6 bases, and 7 bases lay outside the gene matches. The CDR3 nucleotides read TGTGCCAGCAGCCCGGGACAGAGATACTATGGCTACACCTTC. This codes for CASSPGQRYYGYTF.

V usage is TRBV4-2 and J usage is TRBJ1-2; TRBD1 agrees at 7 bases. This CDR3 contains 11 residues. From germline, CDR1 is LGHNA and CDR2 YNFKEQ. Trimming at V came to 8 bases and at J to 6 bases, leaving 3 bases not matched to a gene. Written as DNA, the CDR3 is TGTGCCAGCGGACAGGCCGATGGCTACACCTTC. It specifies CASGQADGYTF.

This chain connects TRBV6-4 to TRBJ1-6, with a weak D call TRBD1 (5 bases). Trimming removed 2 bases at V and 0 bases at J, with 14 bases between. CDR3 size: 18 residues. The germline V gene has CDR1 MRHNA and CDR2 SNTAGT. The CDR3 loop is CASSDPRAPPSYNSPLHF. CDR3 nucleotide sequence: TGTGCCAGCAGTGACCCCAGGGCCCCCCCCTCCTATAATTCACCCCTCCACTTT.

The CDR3 loop is CASSDGYSPLHF. CDR3 bases: TGTGCCAGCAGCGACGGGTATTCACCCCTCCACTTT. The chain carries TRBV6-1 and TRBJ1-6, with D uncertain. Trimming shortened V by 6 bases and J by 8 bases, and 8 bases separated the two germline ends. CDR1 is MNHNS and CDR2 is SASEGT in the germline V gene. This CDR3 contains 12 residues.